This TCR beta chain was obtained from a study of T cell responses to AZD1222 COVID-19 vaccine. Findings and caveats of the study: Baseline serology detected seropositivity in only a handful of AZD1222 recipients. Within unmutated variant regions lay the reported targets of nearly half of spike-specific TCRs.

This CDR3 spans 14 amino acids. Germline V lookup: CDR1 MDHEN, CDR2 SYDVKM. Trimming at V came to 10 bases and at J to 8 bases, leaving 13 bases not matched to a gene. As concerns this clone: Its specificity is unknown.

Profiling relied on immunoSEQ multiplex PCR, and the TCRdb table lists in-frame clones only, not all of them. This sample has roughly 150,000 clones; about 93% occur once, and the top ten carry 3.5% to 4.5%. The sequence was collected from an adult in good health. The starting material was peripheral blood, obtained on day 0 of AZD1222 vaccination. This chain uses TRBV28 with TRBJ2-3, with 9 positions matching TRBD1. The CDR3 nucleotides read TGTGCCACCTCTGAGGGGACAGGGCGTCGTACGCAGTATTTT. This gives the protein CATSEGTGRRTQYF.